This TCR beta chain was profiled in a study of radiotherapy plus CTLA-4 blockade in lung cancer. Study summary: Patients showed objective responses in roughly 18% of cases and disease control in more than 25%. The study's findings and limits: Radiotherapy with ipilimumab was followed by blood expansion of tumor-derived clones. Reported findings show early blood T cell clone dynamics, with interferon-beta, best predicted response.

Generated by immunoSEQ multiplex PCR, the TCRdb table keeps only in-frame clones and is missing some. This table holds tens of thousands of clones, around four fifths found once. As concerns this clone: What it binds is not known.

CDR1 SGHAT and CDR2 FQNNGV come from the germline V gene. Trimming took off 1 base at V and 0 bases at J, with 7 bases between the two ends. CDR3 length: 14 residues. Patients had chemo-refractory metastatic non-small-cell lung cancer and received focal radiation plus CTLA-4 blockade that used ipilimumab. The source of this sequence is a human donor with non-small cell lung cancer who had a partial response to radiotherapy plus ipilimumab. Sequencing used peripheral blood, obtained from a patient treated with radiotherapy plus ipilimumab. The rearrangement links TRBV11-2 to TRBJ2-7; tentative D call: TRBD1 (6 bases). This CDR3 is CASSLGTDSYEQYF. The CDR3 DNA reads TGTGCCAGCAGCTTAGGGACAGACTCCTACGAGCAGTACTTC.